The T cell receptor (beta chain) described here comes from a study of STAT3 mutations in large granular lymphocyte leukemia. Looking at the study overall: More than half of T-LGLL patients received immunosuppressive therapy.

Average productive template count per sample was about 42,000. Generated by immunoSEQ multiplex PCR, the TCRdb table keeps only in-frame clones and is missing some. The repertoire holds thousands of clones, with about 92% as singletons. V shed 4 bases and J 3 bases; nucleotides not matched to a gene: 1. The CDR3 totals 15 residues. CDR1 and CDR2 (germline): MRHNA, SNTAGT. Whole-study results and caveats: Every T-cell large granular lymphocyte leukemia patient had at least one immunodominant TCR beta clonotype.

To note about this clone: Its antigen remains unidentified.

Input material: peripheral blood mononuclear cells. The origin of this receptor is a man in his sixties with T-cell large granular lymphocyte leukemia. Some clones in this sample may be carry-over from other donors' samples. This chain links TRBV6-4 with TRBJ2-1; 12 bases align to TRBD2. The chain's CDR3 is CASSGLAGDYNEQFF. For the CDR3, the DNA is TGTGCCAGCAGTGGACTAGCGGGAGACTACAATGAGCAGTTCTTC.